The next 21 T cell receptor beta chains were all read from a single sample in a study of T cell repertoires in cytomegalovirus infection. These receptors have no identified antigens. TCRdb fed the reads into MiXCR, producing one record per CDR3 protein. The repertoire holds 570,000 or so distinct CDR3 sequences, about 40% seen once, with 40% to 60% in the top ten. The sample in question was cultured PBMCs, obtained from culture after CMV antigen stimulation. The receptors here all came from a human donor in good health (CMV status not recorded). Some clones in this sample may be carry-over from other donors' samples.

The CDR3 nucleotides read TGTGCCAGCACCCTACCTCCGGGACAGGGGACCAACACTGAAGCTTTCTTT. Translation: CASTLPPGQGTNTEAFF. The chain couples TRBV12-3 or TRBV12-4 to TRBJ1-1; 10 bases are a match to TRBD1. The V segment lost 7 bases and the J segment 2 bases; nucleotides outside the gene matches: 13. This CDR3 has 17 amino acids.

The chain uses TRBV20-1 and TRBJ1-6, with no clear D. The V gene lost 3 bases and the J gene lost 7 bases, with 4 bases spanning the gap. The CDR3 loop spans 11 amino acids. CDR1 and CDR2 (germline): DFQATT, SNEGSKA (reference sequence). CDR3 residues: CSASQNSPLHF. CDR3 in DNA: TGCAGTGCTAGTCAGAATTCACCCCTCCACTTT.

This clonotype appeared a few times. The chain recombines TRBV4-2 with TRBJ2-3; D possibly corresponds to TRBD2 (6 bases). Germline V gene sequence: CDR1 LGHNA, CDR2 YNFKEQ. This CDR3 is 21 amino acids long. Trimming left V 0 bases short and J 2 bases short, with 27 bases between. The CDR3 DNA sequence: TGTGCCAGCAGCCAAGATCACCCCAGGCGGCGGGGTTTGATCCTCACAGATACGCAGTATTTT. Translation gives CASSQDHPRRRGLILTDTQYF.

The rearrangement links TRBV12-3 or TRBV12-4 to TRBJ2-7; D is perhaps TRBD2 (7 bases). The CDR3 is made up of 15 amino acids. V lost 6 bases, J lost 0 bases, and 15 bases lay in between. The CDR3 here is CASRPGGLSSYEQYF. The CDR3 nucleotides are TGTGCCAGCAGGCCGGGGGGCCTTAGCTCCTACGAGCAGTACTTC.

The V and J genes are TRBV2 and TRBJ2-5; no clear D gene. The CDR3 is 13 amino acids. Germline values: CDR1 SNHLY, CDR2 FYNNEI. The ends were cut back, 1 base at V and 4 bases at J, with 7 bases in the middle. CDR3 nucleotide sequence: TGTGCCAGCAGTGAAGTTGTTAGAGAGACCCAGTACTTC. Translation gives CASSEVVRETQYF.

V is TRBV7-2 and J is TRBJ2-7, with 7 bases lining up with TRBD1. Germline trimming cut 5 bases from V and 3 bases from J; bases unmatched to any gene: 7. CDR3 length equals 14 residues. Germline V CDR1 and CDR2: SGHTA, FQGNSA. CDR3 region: CASSNPGQNYEQYF. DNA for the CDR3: TGTGCCAGCAGCAATCCGGGACAGAACTACGAGCAGTACTTC.

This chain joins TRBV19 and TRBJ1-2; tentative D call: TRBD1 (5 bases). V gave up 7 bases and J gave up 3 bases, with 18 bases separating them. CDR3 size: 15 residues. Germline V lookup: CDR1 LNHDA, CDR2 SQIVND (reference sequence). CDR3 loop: CASKDPGGGDYGYTF. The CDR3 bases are TGTGCCAGTAAAGACCCGGGGGGGGGGGACTATGGCTACACCTTC.

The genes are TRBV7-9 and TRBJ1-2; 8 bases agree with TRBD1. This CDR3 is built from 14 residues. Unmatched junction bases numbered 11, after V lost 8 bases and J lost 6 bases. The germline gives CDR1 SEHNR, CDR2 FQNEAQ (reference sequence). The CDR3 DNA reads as TGTGCCAGCCAAGCGTCAGGGGGCGGTGATGGCTACACCTTC. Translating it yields CASQASGGGDGYTF. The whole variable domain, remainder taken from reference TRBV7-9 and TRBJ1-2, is DTGVSQNPRHKITKRGQNVTFRCDPISEHNRLYWYRQTLGQGPEFLTYFQNEAQLEKSRLLSDRFSAERPKGSFSTLEIQRTEQGDSAMYLCASQASGGGDGYTFGSGTRLTVV.

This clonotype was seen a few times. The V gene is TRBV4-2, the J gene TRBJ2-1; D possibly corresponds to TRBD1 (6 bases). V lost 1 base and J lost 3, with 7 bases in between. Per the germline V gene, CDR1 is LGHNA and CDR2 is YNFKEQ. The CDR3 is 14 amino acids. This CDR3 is CASSQGGGYNEQFF. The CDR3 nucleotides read TGTGCCAGCAGCCAAGGAGGGGGCTACAATGAGCAGTTCTTC.

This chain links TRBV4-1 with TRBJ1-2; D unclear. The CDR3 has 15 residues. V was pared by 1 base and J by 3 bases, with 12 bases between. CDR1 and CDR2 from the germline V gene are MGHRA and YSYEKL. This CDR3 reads CASSQVQGPYYGYTF. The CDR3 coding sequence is TGCGCCAGCAGCCAAGTTCAAGGGCCTTACTATGGCTACACCTTC.

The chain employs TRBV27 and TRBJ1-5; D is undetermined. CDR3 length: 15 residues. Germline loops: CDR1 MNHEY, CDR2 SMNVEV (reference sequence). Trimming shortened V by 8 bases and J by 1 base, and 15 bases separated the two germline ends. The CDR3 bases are TGTGCCAGCCGCCGATCCCCGGGAAGCAATCAGCCCCAGCATTTT. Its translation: CASRRSPGSNQPQHF.

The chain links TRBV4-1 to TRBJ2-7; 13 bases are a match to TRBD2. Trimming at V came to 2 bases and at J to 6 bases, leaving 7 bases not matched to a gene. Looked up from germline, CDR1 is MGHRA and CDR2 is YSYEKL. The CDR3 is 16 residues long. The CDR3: CASSQRIGLAGVEQYF. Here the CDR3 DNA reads TGCGCCAGCAGCCAAAGGATTGGACTAGCGGGAGTCGAGCAGTACTTC.

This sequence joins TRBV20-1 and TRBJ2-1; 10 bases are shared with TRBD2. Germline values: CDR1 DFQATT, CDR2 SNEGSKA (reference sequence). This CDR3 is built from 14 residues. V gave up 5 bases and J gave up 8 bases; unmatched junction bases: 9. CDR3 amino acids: CSADGLAGEDEQFF. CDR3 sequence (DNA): TGCAGTGCTGACGGTCTAGCGGGAGAAGATGAGCAGTTCTTC.

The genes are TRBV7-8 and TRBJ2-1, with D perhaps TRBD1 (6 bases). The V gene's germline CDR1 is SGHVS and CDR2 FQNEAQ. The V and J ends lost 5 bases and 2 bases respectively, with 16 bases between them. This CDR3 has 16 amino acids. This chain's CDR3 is CASSLRTALAYNEQFF. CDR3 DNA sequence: TGTGCCAGCAGCCTCAGGACAGCACTAGCCTACAATGAGCAGTTCTTC. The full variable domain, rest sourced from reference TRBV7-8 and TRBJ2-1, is GAGVSQSPRYKVAKRGQDVALRCDPISGHVSLFWYQQALGQGPEFLTYFQNEAQLDKSGLPSDRFFAERPEGSVSTLKIQRTQQEDSAVYLCASSLRTALAYNEQFFGPGTRLTVL.

This CDR3 reads CASSFTDTEAFF. In DNA, the CDR3 is TGTGCCAGCAGCTTTACAGACACTGAAGCTTTCTTT. The chain carries TRBV7-8 and TRBJ1-1; D not resolved. This CDR3 region has 12 residues. From germline, CDR1 is SGHVS and CDR2 FQNEAQ. The V end was cut by 3 bases, the J end by 3 bases, with 5 bases between. Full variable domain (remainder filled in from reference TRBV7-8 and TRBJ1-1): GAGVSQSPRYKVAKRGQDVALRCDPISGHVSLFWYQQALGQGPEFLTYFQNEAQLDKSGLPSDRFFAERPEGSVSTLKIQRTQQEDSAVYLCASSFTDTEAFFGQGTRLTVV.

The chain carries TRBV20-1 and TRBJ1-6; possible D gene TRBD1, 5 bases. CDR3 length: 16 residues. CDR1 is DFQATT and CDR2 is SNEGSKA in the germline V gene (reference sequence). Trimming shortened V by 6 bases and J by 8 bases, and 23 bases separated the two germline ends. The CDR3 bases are TGCAGTGCGGTAGGGGTTGTCAGAGGCTCGGATTCACCCCTCCACTTT. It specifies CSAVGVVRGSDSPLHF.

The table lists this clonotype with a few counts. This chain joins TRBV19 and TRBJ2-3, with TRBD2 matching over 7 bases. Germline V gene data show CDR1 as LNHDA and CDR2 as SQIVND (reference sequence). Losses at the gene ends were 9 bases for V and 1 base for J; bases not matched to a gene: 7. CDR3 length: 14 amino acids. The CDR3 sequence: CASLTSACTDTQYF. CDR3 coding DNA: TGTGCCAGCCTTACTAGCGCGTGCACAGATACGCAGTATTTT.

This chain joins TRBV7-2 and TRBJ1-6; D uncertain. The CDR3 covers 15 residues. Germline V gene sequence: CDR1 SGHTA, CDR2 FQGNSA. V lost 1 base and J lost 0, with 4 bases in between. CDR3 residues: CASSLVVSYNSPLHF. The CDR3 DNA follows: TGTGCCAGCAGCTTAGTTGTCTCCTATAATTCACCCCTCCACTTT.

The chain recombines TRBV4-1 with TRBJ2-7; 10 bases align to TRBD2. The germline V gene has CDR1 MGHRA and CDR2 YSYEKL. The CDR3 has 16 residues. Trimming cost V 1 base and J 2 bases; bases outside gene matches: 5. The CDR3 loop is CASSQGLAGVAYEQYF. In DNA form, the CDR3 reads TGCGCCAGCAGCCAAGGGCTAGCGGGGGTCGCCTACGAGCAGTACTTC.

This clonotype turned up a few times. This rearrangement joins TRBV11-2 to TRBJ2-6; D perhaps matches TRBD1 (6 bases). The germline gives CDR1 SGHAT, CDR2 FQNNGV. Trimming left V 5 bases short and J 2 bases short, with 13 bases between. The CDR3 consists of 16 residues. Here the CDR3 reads CASSADRVPGANVLTF. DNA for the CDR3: TGTGCCAGCAGCGCGGACAGAGTCCCTGGGGCCAACGTCCTGACTTTC.

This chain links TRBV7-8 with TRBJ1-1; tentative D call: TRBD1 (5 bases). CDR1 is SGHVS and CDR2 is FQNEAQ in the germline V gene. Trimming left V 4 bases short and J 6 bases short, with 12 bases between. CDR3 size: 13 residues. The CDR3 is CASSSQARAEAFF. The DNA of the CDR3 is TGTGCCAGCAGCTCACAGGCTCGGGCTGAAGCTTTCTTT.